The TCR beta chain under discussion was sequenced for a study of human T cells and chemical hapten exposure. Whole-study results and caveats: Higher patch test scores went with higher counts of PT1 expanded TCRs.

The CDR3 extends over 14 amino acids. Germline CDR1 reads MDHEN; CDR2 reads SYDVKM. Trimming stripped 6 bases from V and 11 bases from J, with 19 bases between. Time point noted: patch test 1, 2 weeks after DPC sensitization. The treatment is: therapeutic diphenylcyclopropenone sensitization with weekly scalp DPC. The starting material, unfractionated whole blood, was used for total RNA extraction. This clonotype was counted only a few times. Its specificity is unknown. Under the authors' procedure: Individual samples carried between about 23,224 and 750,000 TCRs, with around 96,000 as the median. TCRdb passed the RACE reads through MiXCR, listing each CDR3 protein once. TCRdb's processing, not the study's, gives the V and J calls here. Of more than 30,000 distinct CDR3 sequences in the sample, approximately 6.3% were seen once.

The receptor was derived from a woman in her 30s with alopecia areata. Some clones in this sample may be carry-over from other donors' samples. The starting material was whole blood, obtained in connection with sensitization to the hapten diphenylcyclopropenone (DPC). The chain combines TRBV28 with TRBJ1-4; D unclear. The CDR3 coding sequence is TGTGCCAGCAGCCAAGGAAGTCTCCGATGGAAACTGTTTTTT. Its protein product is CASSQGSLRWKLFF.